This T cell receptor beta chain appears in the sequencing data of a study of T cells in Graves' hyperthyroidism and ophthalmopathy. V lost 2 bases to trimming and J lost 7 bases; unmatched junction nucleotides: 13. There are 16 residues in the CDR3. CDR1 and CDR2 (germline): KGHDR, SFDVKD. This clonotype was counted only a few times. Disease lasting under 3 months, a NOSPECS grade of at least 4, and a Clinical Activity Score of at least 3 were features of the ophthalmopathy patients. It was RNA transcripts that yielded the amplified TCR beta CDR3 regions. TCR CDR3 underwent first-round RT-PCR with the HTBI primer set. In TCRdb, the multiplex PCR reads were re-called with MiXCR into one record per CDR3 protein. Of 200,000 to 300,000 distinct CDR3 sequences in the sample, roughly 22% were seen once.

The clonotype was recovered from a woman between 40 and 55 years old with Graves' ophthalmopathy. Specimen: blood. The J gene is TRBJ2-7, the V gene TRBV24-1; 7 bases line up with TRBD1. CDR3 coding DNA: TGTGCCACCAGTGATTCCTACCAGGGGGTTGAGGAGGAGCAGTACTTC. Translated, it gives CATSDSYQGVEEEQYF.